This TCR beta chain was captured by sequencing in a study of T cells after yellow fever vaccination. For the study at large: Researchers used SMART-Seq v4 Ultra Low Input to prepare fractions that had low cell numbers.

This clonotype was found many times. Its antigen is unknown. TCRdb reprocessed the 5' RACE reads via MiXCR and lists one record per CDR3 protein. In the table there are 65,000 to 70,000 distinct CDR3 sequences, approximately 5.9% of which are singletons. Study results and caveats: A weaker but faster secondary response was observed, peaking on day 5 versus 15. Primary-vaccination clones mostly resurfaced post-booster (96% CD4, about 87% CD8).

The CDR3 sequence is 14 residues long. Trimming cost V 2 bases and J 2 bases, with 7 bases left between them. The germline CDR1 and CDR2 sequences are SGHRS and YFSETQ. This clonotype was sampled from a man aged 18 to 30 who received the YFV17D yellow fever vaccine. The sample consisted of CD4+ T cells sorted from PBMCs, taken approximately 15 days after the first yellow fever vaccination. J is TRBJ2-2 and V is TRBV5-1; D may be TRBD1 or TRBD2 (5 bases each). CDR3 DNA sequence: TGCGCCAGCAGCTTCCGGGGCAACACCGGGGAGCTGTTTTTT. Residues: CASSFRGNTGELFF.